One and the same sample provided the 5 T cell receptor beta chains below, sequenced in a study of T cells after yellow fever vaccination. One entry per CDR3 protein results from TCRdb running MiXCR on the 5' RACE reads. This sample has about 130,000 distinct CDR3 sequences; more than 7.5% occur once, and the top ten carry under 40%. The input for sequencing was CD8+ T cells sorted from PBMCs, taken on the day of the yellow fever booster vaccination. The receptors stem from a man younger than 35 who received the YFV17D yellow fever vaccine.

This clonotype was counted ten times or more. The V gene is TRBV6-2 or TRBV6-3, the J gene TRBJ2-1, with D tentatively TRBD1 (6 bases). Trimming removed 4 bases from V and 6 bases from J, with 10 bases in between. The germline V gene encodes CDR1 MNHEY and CDR2 SVGEGT. The CDR3 extends over 13 amino acids. CDR3 sequence (DNA): TGTGCCAGCAGTTCCCACAGGGCCAATGAGCAGTTCTTC. Its translation: CASSSHRANEQFF.

This clonotype has at least ten counts. This chain links TRBV6-1 with TRBJ1-1; weak D call: TRBD1 (6 bases). The CDR3 is 14 amino acids. V was shortened by 5 bases and J by 3 bases, with 13 bases between the two germline ends. Germline V lookup: CDR1 MNHNS, CDR2 SASEGT. The CDR3 is CASSQRTAYTEAFF. The CDR3 region has the DNA TGTGCCAGCAGTCAGCGGACAGCCTACACTGAAGCTTTCTTT.

With regard to this clonotype: Sequence at one end of the junction differs from germline and may be a read error. This sequence joins TRBV29-1 and TRBJ2-1, with D possibly being TRBD1 or TRBD2 (6 bases each). Germline CDR1 SQVTM, CDR2 ANQGSEA. This CDR3 is 17 amino acids long. CDR3 DNA: TGCAGCGTTGAGGGGGGCCCGCCGGCCGGGTCCTACAATGATCAGTTCTTC. The encoded protein is CSVEGGPPAGSYNDQFF.

In this sample, this clonotype turned up many times. The chain is built from TRBV4-3 and TRBJ2-5; a possible D gene is TRBD2 (5 bases). With 0 bases removed from V and 5 bases from J, the gap between germline ends came to 16 bases. The CDR3 is made up of 16 amino acids. Germline CDR1 LGHNA, CDR2 YSLEER. Written as DNA, the CDR3 is TGCGCCAGCAGCCAAGATTCGGCTAGCCCTGGGGAGACCCAGTACTTC. It codes for CASSQDSASPGETQYF.

This clonotype was counted a few times. This chain links TRBV6-5 with TRBJ1-4; a weak D match, TRBD1 (5 bases). This CDR3 is built from 15 residues. CDR1 is MNHEY, CDR2 SVGAGI, per germline. Trimming removed 2 bases at V and 8 bases at J, with 15 bases between. CDR3 nucleotides: TGTGCCAGCAGTTACGGGGGGGAGGTATACGAAAAACTGTTTTTT. Its protein is CASSYGGEVYEKLFF.